The clone carrying this T cell receptor beta chain was counted once. The data were obtained in a study of blood T cell repertoires in COVID-19. Study information: Some COVID-19 samples were acute and others convalescent; all came from the United States, Italy and Spain. T cells, B-cell-depleted T cells, or PBMCs provided the cDNA or gDNA that served as material.

Per the original data handling: Estimation of nucleated cell counts relied on the amplification of reference gene primers. The protocol was immunoSEQ multiplex PCR, while the TCRdb copy is restricted to in-frame clones and leaves out a portion. From that table come the V and J calls and clone size; the DNA was used to work out D and trimming. The sample lists 310,000 or so clones, around 82% seen once, with 1% to 1.5% in the top ten. The sequence was obtained from a woman in her forties or fifties with acute or convalescent COVID-19. Sequenced input: peripheral blood.

CDR3: CASSRVGVEETQYF. CDR3 DNA: TGCGCCAGCAGTCGAGTGGGCGTTGAAGAGACCCAGTACTTC. The V and J genes are TRBV5-1 and TRBJ2-5; D uncertain. The V and J ends lost 5 bases and 3 bases respectively, with 14 bases between them. Germline-derived CDR1 and CDR2 are SGHRS and YFSETQ. The CDR3 totals 14 residues.